What follows are 32 T cell receptor beta chains derived from one specimen sequenced in a study of blood T cell repertoires in COVID-19. TCRdb keeps only in-frame clones here, not all; method: immunoSEQ multiplex PCR. Here the sample spans 25,000 to 30,000 clones, 70% to 90% being singletons. Material: peripheral blood. These receptors all stem from a man between 70 and 80 years old with active COVID-19.

This sequence joins TRBV4-3 and TRBJ1-5; D is possibly TRBD1 (5 bases). The CDR3 loop spans 17 amino acids. CDR1 and CDR2 from the germline V gene are LGHNA and YSLEER. V shed 0 bases and J shed 0 bases, with 12 bases lying between them. In nucleotides, the CDR3 is TGCGCCAGCAGCCAAGATTGGGGGGTCTATAGCAATCAGCCCCAGCATTTT. The encoded protein is CASSQDWGVYSNQPQHF.

The rearrangement uses TRBV6-5 and TRBJ2-5; the D gene is possibly TRBD2 (6 bases). Germline CDR1 and CDR2: MNHEY and SVGAGI. There are 13 residues in the CDR3. The ends were cut back, 6 bases at V and 1 base at J, with 9 bases in the middle. In nucleotides, the CDR3 is TGTGCCAGCAGGCTAGCGCTCCAAGAGACCCAGTACTTC. The encoded protein is CASRLALQETQYF.

The sample holds a few counts of this clone. This chain joins TRBV5-1 and TRBJ2-3; D call uncertain. Trimming left V 4 bases short and J 2 bases short, with 11 bases between. The CDR3 loop spans 14 amino acids. Germline-derived CDR1 and CDR2 are SGHRS and YFSETQ. The CDR3 nucleotides read TGCGCCAGCAGCCGTAGTAGAATCACAGATACGCAGTATTTT. As protein: CASSRSRITDTQYF. Looking up the rest from reference TRBV5-1 and TRBJ2-3 gives the full variable domain: KAGVTQTPRYLIKTRGQQVTLSCSPISGHRSVSWYQQTPGQGLQFLFEYFSETQRNKGNFPGRFSGRQFSNSRSEMNVSTLELGDSALYLCASSRSRITDTQYFGPGTRLTVL.

The chain's CDR3 is CASSLSMGGGGIPGELFF. In nucleotides, the CDR3 is TGTGCCAGCAGCTTGAGCATGGGTGGCGGGGGGATTCCCGGGGAGCTGTTTTTT. The genes are TRBV5-4 and TRBJ2-2, with 8 nucleotides matching TRBD2. Germline trimming cut 1 base from V and 6 bases from J; bases unmatched to any gene: 14. CDR1 SGHNT and CDR2 YYREEE come from the germline V gene (reference sequence). This CDR3 is built from 18 residues. Based on the CDR3 plus reference TRBV5-4 and TRBJ2-2, the full variable domain is ETGVTQSPTHLIKTRGQQVTLRCSSQSGHNTVSWYQQALGQGPQFIFQYYREEENGRGNFPPRFSGLQFPNYSSELNVNALELDDSALYLCASSLSMGGGGIPGELFFGEGSRLTVL.

This chain uses TRBV27 with TRBJ2-7; D may be TRBD2 (5 bases). The length of the CDR3 is 15 residues. Trimming took 1 base from V and 0 from J, leaving 10 bases between them. CDR1 and CDR2 from the germline V gene are MNHEY and SMNVEV (reference sequence). CDR3: CASSLWVGASYEQYF. CDR3 nucleotide sequence: TGTGCCAGCAGTTTATGGGTGGGAGCCTCCTACGAGCAGTACTTC.

This clone was seen only once. The CDR3 protein is CASSSGSATNEKLFF. The CDR3 DNA follows: TGTGCCAGCAGCTCGGGATCGGCAACTAATGAAAAACTGTTTTTT. The chain couples TRBV6-2 or TRBV6-3 to TRBJ1-4; D not certain. This CDR3 spans 15 amino acids. Trimming took 6 bases from V and 0 from J, leaving 11 bases between them. CDR1 MNHEY and CDR2 SVGEGT come from the germline V gene.

The V call is TRBV3-1 (or the pseudogene TRBV3-2), the J call TRBJ2-3, with a possible D match to TRBD2 (5 bases). This CDR3 is 15 amino acids long. Trimming removed 6 bases from V and 6 bases from J, with 19 bases in between. CDR1 is LGHDT and CDR2 is YNNKEL in the germline V gene (reference sequence). For the CDR3, the DNA is TGTGCCAGCAGTACAAATTGGCGGGTTTACGATACGCAGTATTTT. As protein: CASSTNWRVYDTQYF.

The J gene is TRBJ2-3, the V gene TRBV20-1; 9 bases agree with TRBD2. V lost 3 bases to trimming and J lost 2 bases; unmatched junction nucleotides: 9. Germline V lookup: CDR1 DFQATT, CDR2 SNEGSKA (reference sequence). This CDR3 region has 16 residues. CDR3 amino acids: CSASRSQRGVTDTQYF. As DNA, the CDR3 is TGCAGTGCTAGTCGGTCGCAGCGGGGGGTCACAGATACGCAGTATTTT.

V is TRBV7-2 and J is TRBJ2-3; the match to TRBD2 covers 11 bases. This CDR3 is 16 amino acids long. With 4 bases clipped from V and 2 bases from J, the junction kept 5 bases outside the gene matches. CDR1 is SGHTA and CDR2 is FQGNSA in the germline V gene. This CDR3 reads CASSSSSGGTTDTQYF. The CDR3 nucleotides are TGTGCCAGCAGCTCATCTAGCGGGGGGACCACAGATACGCAGTATTTT.

This rearrangement joins TRBV7-9 to TRBJ2-1, with 9 bases matching TRBD1. Germline V CDR1 and CDR2: SEHNR, FQNEAQ (reference sequence). The CDR3 covers 14 residues. V was clipped by 5 bases and J by 9 bases; unmatched bases: 8. The CDR3, as DNA: TGTGCCAGCAGCCTAGGACAGGGGTCTAGTGAGCAGTTCTTC. Protein product: CASSLGQGSSEQFF.

This chain joins TRBV11-2 and TRBJ2-3; D is undetermined. The CDR3 sequence is 12 residues long. Per germline, CDR1 SGHAT and CDR2 FQNNGV. With 4 bases removed from V and 0 bases from J, the gap between germline ends came to 2 bases. In DNA, the CDR3 is TGTGCCAGCAGCTCTAGCACAGATACGCAGTATTTT. Amino acid sequence: CASSSSTDTQYF.

In the case of this clone: Different DNA sequences within this sample yield the same CDR3. V usage is TRBV7-2 and J usage is TRBJ2-3, with TRBD2 matching over 8 bases. CDR1 is SGHTA, CDR2 FQGNSA, per germline. The V gene end was trimmed by 6 bases and the J gene end by 3 bases; junction bases not matched to a gene: 5. The CDR3 spans 14 residues. The CDR3 spells CASSSGGGTDTQYF. In DNA, the CDR3 is TGTGCCAGCAGTTCGGGCGGGGGGACAGATACGCAGTATTTT.

The chain recombines TRBV6-2 or TRBV6-3 with TRBJ1-2, with 9 bases fitting TRBD1. Germline values: CDR1 MNHEY, CDR2 SVGEGT. The CDR3 contains 14 residues. Trimming at V came to 2 bases and at J to 8 bases, leaving 6 bases not matched to a gene. In DNA, the CDR3 is TGTGCCAGCAGTTACCCCAGACAGGGGGAAGGCTACACCTTC. Its translation: CASSYPRQGEGYTF.

The genes are TRBV18 and TRBJ2-3, with TRBD1 matching 8 bases. The CDR3 has 15 residues. Losses at the gene ends were 5 bases for V and 4 bases for J; bases not matched to a gene: 8. CDR1 KGHSH and CDR2 LQKENI come from the germline V gene. The chain's CDR3 is CASSKGQGGADTQYF. In DNA, the CDR3 is TGTGCCAGCTCAAAAGGACAGGGTGGAGCAGATACGCAGTATTTT.

The V and J genes are TRBV7-9 and TRBJ2-7; 7 bases align to TRBD1. V dropped 5 bases and J dropped 5; count of bases not matched to a gene: 9. The CDR3 has 14 residues. CDR1 and CDR2 from the germline V gene are SEHNR and FQNEAQ (reference sequence). The CDR3 loop is CASSPLTGIDEQYF. For the CDR3, the DNA is TGTGCCAGCAGCCCTCTGACAGGGATCGACGAGCAGTACTTC.

Here the CDR3 DNA reads TGCAGCGTTGAAGATCCGGTTGTGGGGGCCGACTATGGCTACACCTTC. Encoded protein: CSVEDPVVGADYGYTF. The chain is built from TRBV29-1 and TRBJ1-2; D possibly corresponds to TRBD1 (6 bases). Germline loops: CDR1 SQVTM, CDR2 ANQGSEA. Trimming stripped 0 bases from V and 3 bases from J, with 17 bases between. This CDR3 is 16 amino acids long.

The CDR3 is CASSYTGTPSNEKLFF. The DNA of the CDR3 is TGCGCCAGCAGCTATACCGGGACACCTTCAAATGAAAAACTGTTTTTT. The gene calls are TRBV5-1 and TRBJ1-4, with TRBD1 as a possible D gene (6 bases). This CDR3 has 16 residues. Germline lookup yields CDR1 SGHRS and CDR2 YFSETQ. V lost 3 bases and J lost 5, with 17 bases in between.

The gene calls are TRBV5-1 and TRBJ2-5; D unclear. Looked up from germline, CDR1 is SGHRS and CDR2 is YFSETQ. V lost 1 base and J 0 bases, leaving 7 bases between the germline ends. CDR3 length: 14 residues. The CDR3 coding sequence is TGCGCCAGCAGCTTGATGGCAGACCAAGAGACCCAGTACTTC. Its protein product is CASSLMADQETQYF.

The table lists this clone with a count of one. The chain is built from TRBV4-1 and TRBJ2-7; 12 bases fit TRBD1. The trim removed 4 bases at V and 4 bases at J, leaving 11 bases unmatched. The CDR3 runs to 17 residues. Germline-derived CDR1 and CDR2 are MGHRA and YSYEKL. The CDR3, as DNA: TGCGCCAGCAGCCCCGGGACAGGGGGCCGCCGGGGGTACGAGCAGTACTTC. This codes for CASSPGTGGRRGYEQYF.

This clone has only one observation. The V gene is TRBV7-8, the J gene TRBJ2-7, with 10 bases aligning to TRBD1. This CDR3 comprises 15 residues. V gave up 5 bases and J gave up 3 bases; unmatched junction bases: 7. Germline CDR1 and CDR2: SGHVS and FQNEAQ. Written as DNA, the CDR3 is TGTGCCAGCAGCCCCATGACAGGGGGCGTCTACGAGCAGTACTTC. Its translation is CASSPMTGGVYEQYF. The full variable domain, completed using reference TRBV7-8 and TRBJ2-7, is GAGVSQSPRYKVAKRGQDVALRCDPISGHVSLFWYQQALGQGPEFLTYFQNEAQLDKSGLPSDRFFAERPEGSVSTLKIQRTQQEDSAVYLCASSPMTGGVYEQYFGPGTRLTVT.

The chain recombines TRBV3-1 (or the pseudogene TRBV3-2) with TRBJ1-6; D is unclear. The V end lost 0 bases, the J end lost 14 bases, and 8 bases lay between the germline ends. The CDR3 has 12 amino acids. CDR1 and CDR2 from the germline V gene are LGHDT and YNNKEL (reference sequence). The CDR3 coding sequence is TGTGCCAGCAGCCAAGATATCCGGTCCCTCCACTTT. It codes for CASSQDIRSLHF.

This chain joins TRBV3-1 (or the pseudogene TRBV3-2) and TRBJ2-7; the match to TRBD2 covers 10 bases. The ends lost 4 bases at V and 4 bases at J; junction bases unmatched: 4. In germline, CDR1 is LGHDT, CDR2 YNNKEL (reference sequence). This CDR3 is built from 14 residues. The CDR3 DNA reads as TGTGCCAGCAGCCCTCGGACTAGCGGTTACGAGCAGTACTTC. As protein: CASSPRTSGYEQYF.

V is TRBV5-1 and J is TRBJ2-2; 14 nucleotides align to TRBD2. Germline V gene data show CDR1 as SGHRS and CDR2 as YFSETQ. The CDR3 extends over 18 amino acids. Losses at the gene ends were 5 bases for V and 2 bases for J; bases not matched to a gene: 8. CDR3 loop: CASSRGTSGGPNTGELFF. DNA of the CDR3: TGCGCCAGCAGTCGGGGGACTAGCGGGGGACCAAACACCGGGGAGCTGTTTTTT. Using reference TRBV5-1 and TRBJ2-2 for the parts outside the CDR3, the full variable domain is KAGVTQTPRYLIKTRGQQVTLSCSPISGHRSVSWYQQTPGQGLQFLFEYFSETQRNKGNFPGRFSGRQFSNSRSEMNVSTLELGDSALYLCASSRGTSGGPNTGELFFGEGSRLTVL.

DNA for the CDR3: TGTGCCAGCAGCTTGGCCATGGGCGGGAGGAACACTGAAGCTTTCTTT. Its translation: CASSLAMGGRNTEAFF. The V gene is TRBV5-4, the J gene TRBJ1-1; the D is unclear. CDR1 is SGHNT and CDR2 is YYREEE in the germline V gene (reference sequence). With 0 bases removed from V and 1 base from J, the gap between germline ends came to 13 bases. The CDR3 has 16 amino acids.

The chain employs TRBV5-5 and TRBJ2-1; D perhaps matches TRBD1 (6 bases). V was cut by 4 bases and J by 2 bases, with 16 bases left in between. Looked up from germline, CDR1 is SGHKS and CDR2 is YYEKEE (reference sequence). The CDR3 consists of 16 residues. The DNA for the CDR3 is TGTGCCAGCAGCCGAGAACAGGGTTCGGCCTACAATGAGCAGTTCTTC. It translates to CASSREQGSAYNEQFF.

The chain combines TRBV25-1 with TRBJ1-5; D unclear. Per the germline V gene, CDR1 is MGHDK and CDR2 is SYGVNS. The CDR3 loop spans 14 amino acids. V lost 3 bases and J 2 bases, leaving 8 bases between the germline ends. The CDR3 coding sequence is TGTGCCAGCAGTGAGTCGTTCGGCAATCAGCCCCAGCATTTT. Residues: CASSESFGNQPQHF.

The V call is TRBV11-1, the J call TRBJ1-1, with 9 nucleotides matching TRBD1. The CDR3 covers 14 residues. Germline loops: CDR1 SGHAT, CDR2 FQDESV (reference sequence). V trimming: 1 base; J trimming: 7 bases; junction bases outside the gene matches: 4. CDR3: CASSLEGTGFEAFF. In nucleotides, the CDR3 is TGTGCCAGCAGCTTAGAGGGGACAGGGTTTGAAGCTTTCTTT.

V and J are TRBV7-9 and TRBJ2-3; 8 bases line up with TRBD1. The germline CDR1 and CDR2 sequences are SEHNR and FQNEAQ (reference sequence). The CDR3 is made up of 15 amino acids. J gave up 2 bases and V 5 bases, and 6 bases lay outside the gene matches. This CDR3 is CASSRRTGSTDTQYF. CDR3 DNA sequence: TGTGCCAGCAGCCGGCGGACAGGGTCCACAGATACGCAGTATTTT.

This chain uses TRBV18 with TRBJ1-2, with D maybe TRBD1 (6 bases). The CDR3 spans 14 residues. Germline V gene data show CDR1 as KGHSH and CDR2 as LQKENI. Trimming pared 0 bases from V and 4 bases from J, leaving 9 bases between. The CDR3, as DNA: TGTGCCAGCTCACCACCCGGACAGCTCTATGGCTACACCTTC. Translated, it gives CASSPPGQLYGYTF.

V and J are TRBV5-1 and TRBJ2-6; TRBD1 agrees at 7 bases. CDR1 SGHRS and CDR2 YFSETQ come from the germline V gene. The CDR3 is 17 amino acids. V lost 3 bases, J lost 0 bases, and 6 bases stayed unmatched. The CDR3 region has the DNA TGCGCCAGCAGCTCCGGGACAGTCCGCTCTGGGGCCAACGTCCTGACTTTC. Protein sequence: CASSSGTVRSGANVLTF.

This sequence joins TRBV6-5 and TRBJ2-5; TRBD2 matches at 11 bases. This CDR3 is built from 13 residues. Unmatched junction bases numbered 2, after V lost 6 bases and J lost 5 bases. Germline V gene sequence: CDR1 MNHEY, CDR2 SVGAGI. In DNA, the CDR3 is TGTGCCAGCAGGCTAGCGGGGGGTGAGACCCAGTACTTC. Its translation: CASRLAGGETQYF.

V is TRBV18 and J is TRBJ1-1; TRBD1 matches 9 bases. Trimming cost V 5 bases and J 5 bases; bases outside gene matches: 3. Germline V gene lookup returns CDR1 KGHSH and CDR2 LQKENI. CDR3 length: 13 amino acids. CDR3 sequence: CASSLGQGTEAFF. The CDR3 DNA follows: TGTGCCAGCTCATTGGGACAGGGTACTGAAGCTTTCTTT.